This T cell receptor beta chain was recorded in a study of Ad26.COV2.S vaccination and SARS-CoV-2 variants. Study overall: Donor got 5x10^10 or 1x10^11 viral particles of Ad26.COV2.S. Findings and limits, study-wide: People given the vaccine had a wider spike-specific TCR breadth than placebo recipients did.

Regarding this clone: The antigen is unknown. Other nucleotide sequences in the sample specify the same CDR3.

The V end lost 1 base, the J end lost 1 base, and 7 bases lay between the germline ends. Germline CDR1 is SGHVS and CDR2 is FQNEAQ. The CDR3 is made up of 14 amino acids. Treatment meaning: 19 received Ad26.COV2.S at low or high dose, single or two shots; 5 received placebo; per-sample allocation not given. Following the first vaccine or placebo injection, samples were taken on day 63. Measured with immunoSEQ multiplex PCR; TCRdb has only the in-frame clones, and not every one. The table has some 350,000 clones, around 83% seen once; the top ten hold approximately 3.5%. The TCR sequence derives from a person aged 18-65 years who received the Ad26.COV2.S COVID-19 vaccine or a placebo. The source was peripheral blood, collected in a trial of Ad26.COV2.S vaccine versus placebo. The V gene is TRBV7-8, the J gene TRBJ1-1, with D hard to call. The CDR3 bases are TGTGCCAGCAGCTTAGGGAGTTGGAACACTGAAGCTTTCTTT. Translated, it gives CASSLGSWNTEAFF.